This entry is about one T cell receptor (beta chain). This clonotype was seen a handful of times. Its specific antigen is unknown. Base-call qualities are not available, and no considerably larger clone is one nucleotide away. Library method: RT-PCR. The listed sequencing device is Illumina HiSeq 2500. TCRdb reran the public reads through fastp at Q25 and MiXCR, keeping productive beta chains. Rows merge per CDR3 protein into single entries with the most common DNA and genes. Across this sample there are approximately 530,000 distinct CDR3 sequences, with 13% seen only once. Around 13% of the sample belongs to the ten largest clones. The data were obtained in a study of response to subunit inactivated influenza vaccine (dated by TCRdb to the late 2010s). Study-wide context: To follow how T cells responded to a trivalent subunit inactivated influenza vaccine, the researchers relied on deep quantitative profiling of the T cell receptor repertoire.

Study-level results and caveats: The authors suggested that each seasonal influenza vaccination may recruit only a limited number of new T cells.

The time point label of this sample denotes: approximately 45 days after influenza vaccine administration. The V end loses 1 base and the J end loses 6 bases, and a stretch of 10 bases separates them. CDR1 and CDR2, looked up from the germline V gene, are SGHVS and FNYEAQ. Measured from the cysteine to the phenylalanine, the CDR3 is 13 residues long. Only the CDR3 DNA stays, 39 bases, in frame from base 1. The chain couples TRBV7-6 to TRBJ2-7; the D segment cannot be called with confidence. The starting material was PBMCs from blood, obtained roughly 6 weeks after vaccination. This TCR came from a man over 45 who received an inactivated influenza vaccine. Donor details come from another sample of the same person, matched by shared clones. The CDR3 region has the sequence CASSLEDRAEQYF. The DNA sequence follows: TGTGCCAGCAGCTTAGAGGACCGGGCCGAGCAGTACTTC.